This entry is about one T cell receptor beta chain. The data derive from a study of blood T cell repertoires in COVID-19. Turning to the study itself: PBMCs, B-cell-depleted T cells, or T cells provided the cDNA or gDNA that made up the material.

The data were produced by immunoSEQ multiplex PCR, yet TCRdb's version contains in-frame clones alone and is incomplete. Here the sample spans about 180,000 clones, about 88% being singletons. Trimming took 5 bases from V and 5 from J; bases not matched to a gene: 8. The CDR3 consists of 15 residues. The germline CDR1 and CDR2 sequences are SEHNR and FQNEAQ (reference sequence). The V call is TRBV7-9, the J call TRBJ2-3, with TRBD2 matching over 9 bases. Source material: PBMCs or T cells enriched from blood (not recorded which). This receptor was obtained from a middle-aged woman with acute COVID-19. The CDR3 loop is CASSPGGGAIDTQYF. In nucleotides, the CDR3 is TGTGCCAGCAGCCCAGGCGGGGGGGCCATAGATACGCAGTATTTT.